The sequence of this T cell receptor (beta chain) was determined in a study of blood T cell repertoires in COVID-19. Study information: Samples of COVID-19 (acute and convalescent) were obtained from the United States, Italy and Spain. T cells, B-cell-depleted T cells, or PBMCs provided the cDNA or gDNA that served as material.

Original processing methods: Estimation of nucleated cell counts was performed using reference gene primer amplification. Assay: immunoSEQ multiplex PCR; the TCRdb copy retains only in-frame clones and omits some. The V and J calls and the clone size are those of that table, but D and trimming were determined from the DNA. The repertoire has a few hundred thousand clones, nearly 90% of them found once; the top ten carry more than 12%. The ends were cut back, 5 bases at V and 5 bases at J, with 12 bases in the middle. In germline, CDR1 is SGHTA, CDR2 FQGNSA. The CDR3 has 13 residues. In terms of age and location, participants ranged from roughly 18 to 90 years and lived in under 30 US areas.

The chain links TRBV7-2 to TRBJ2-5, with unresolved D. The TCR sequence derives from a man aged 25 to 40 who had been exposed to COVID-19. Specimen: PBMCs or T cells enriched from blood (not recorded which). The CDR3 loop is CASSPSTGETQYF. DNA of the CDR3: TGTGCCAGCAGCCCTAGTACTGGGGAGACCCAGTACTTC.